Below, 24 T cell receptor beta chains from the same sample are listed, as sequenced in a study of siplizumab effects on memory and regulatory T cells. Method: immunoSEQ multiplex PCR; TCRdb's copy keeps in-frame clones and lacks some. The sample yields over 85,000 clones, 80% to 95% seen once. Material: CD8+ T cells sorted from blood. The receptors originated from a human donor in good health.

The chain employs TRBV6-4 and TRBJ1-2; the D gene is possibly TRBD1 (6 bases). The V end lost 2 bases, the J end lost 1 base, and 11 bases lay between the germline ends. Germline assignment: CDR1 MRHNA and CDR2 SNTAGT. The CDR3 covers 15 residues. This CDR3 is CASSDGGQLNYGYTF. The DNA of the CDR3 is TGTGCCAGCAGTGACGGCGGACAGCTTAACTATGGCTACACCTTC.

The chain is built from TRBV4-3 and TRBJ2-1; no definite D call. CDR3 length: 15 residues. Trimming removed 0 bases at V and 8 bases at J, with 14 bases between. Germline V gene sequence: CDR1 LGHNA, CDR2 YSLEER. This CDR3 is CASSQDIASLDEQFF. CDR3 DNA: TGCGCCAGCAGCCAAGATATCGCTAGTTTGGATGAGCAGTTCTTC.

The chain joins TRBV4-1 to TRBJ2-5; 7 bases map to TRBD1. The J call may not be correct, given that the DNA end is closer to TRBJ2-7. Germline V lookup: CDR1 MGHRA, CDR2 YSYEKL. The CDR3 sequence is 14 residues long. In DNA, the CDR3 is TGCGCCAGCAGCCAAGCGAAGGGGGCTTACGAGCAGTACTTC. This codes for CASSQAKGAYEQYF.

The chain carries TRBV9 and TRBJ1-2; 9 bases fit TRBD1. V shed 0 bases, J shed 3 bases, and the junction held 9 bases outside the gene matches. CDR1 and CDR2 (germline): SGDLS, YYNGEE. This CDR3 comprises 17 residues. The CDR3 spells CASSVGVPGQGHYGYTF. CDR3 nucleotides: TGTGCCAGCAGCGTAGGAGTTCCGGGACAGGGACACTATGGCTACACCTTC. The full variable domain, rest sourced from reference TRBV9 and TRBJ1-2, is DSGVTQTPKHLITATGQRVTLRCSPRSGDLSVYWYQQSLDQGLQFLIQYYNGEERAKGNILERFSAQQFPDLHSELNLSSLELGDSALYFCASSVGVPGQGHYGYTFGSGTRLTVV.

The chain has TRBV27 and TRBJ2-7; D remains unclear. V was clipped by 5 bases and J by 4 bases, with 15 bases between them. The CDR3 is 14 amino acids. Germline V gives CDR1 MNHEY, CDR2 SMNVEV (reference sequence). The CDR3 sequence is CASSTNLGWYEQYF. DNA for the CDR3: TGTGCCAGCAGTACCAACCTCGGGTGGTACGAGCAGTACTTC.

The genes are TRBV27 and TRBJ2-5; D possibly corresponds to TRBD2 (6 bases). This CDR3 has 13 amino acids. CDR1 MNHEY and CDR2 SMNVEV come from the germline V gene (reference sequence). V shed 5 bases and J shed 2 bases, with 9 bases lying between them. The CDR3 loop is CASSSREQETQYF. In nucleotides, the CDR3 is TGTGCCAGCAGTAGCCGGGAGCAAGAGACCCAGTACTTC.

This clone was seen a few times. The rearrangement uses TRBV10-1 and TRBJ2-2; D unresolved. Germline V CDR1 and CDR2: WNHNN, SYGVQD (reference sequence). The V end was cut by 5 bases, the J end by 3 bases, with 7 bases between. The CDR3 totals 13 residues. The CDR3 DNA follows: TGCGCCAGCAGTCCCGGTTACACCGGGGAGCTGTTTTTT. Amino acids: CASSPGYTGELFF.

This chain joins TRBV19 and TRBJ1-5, with 9 bases aligning to TRBD1. The junction had 10 bases not matched to a gene; V was cut back by 7 bases and J by 3 bases. The CDR3 consists of 16 residues. The germline CDR1 and CDR2 sequences are LNHDA and SQIVND (reference sequence). CDR3 nucleotides: TGTGCCAGTAATACTCCGGGACAGGGTGTCAATCAGCCCCAGCATTTT. This gives the protein CASNTPGQGVNQPQHF. Using reference TRBV19 and TRBJ1-5 for the parts outside the CDR3, the full variable domain is DGGITQSPKYLFRKEGQNVTLSCEQNLNHDAMYWYRQDPGQGLRLIYYSQIVNDFQKGDIAEGYSVSREKKESFPLTVTSAQKNPTAFYLCASNTPGQGVNQPQHFGDGTRLSIL.

This sequence joins TRBV30 and TRBJ1-1, with D possibly being TRBD1 (5 bases). In germline, CDR1 is GTSNPN, CDR2 SVGIG (reference sequence). This CDR3 region has 12 residues. V shed 0 bases and J shed 8 bases, with 10 bases lying between them. DNA of the CDR3: TGTGCCTGGAGTGTGGGGCGAATAGAAGCTTTCTTT. Encoded protein: CAWSVGRIEAFF.

V and J are TRBV7-9 and TRBJ2-2, with D possibly being TRBD1 or TRBD2 (5 bases each). The V gene's germline CDR1 is SEHNR and CDR2 FQNEAQ (reference sequence). This CDR3 is built from 14 residues. V was trimmed by 5 bases and J by 5 bases, leaving 12 bases between them. Written as DNA, the CDR3 is TGTGCCAGCAGCGGTGGCGAGGGGACCGGGGAGCTGTTTTTT. Translating gives CASSGGEGTGELFF.

The rearrangement links TRBV11-2 to TRBJ2-7; 9 nucleotides agree with TRBD2. The CDR3 spans 14 residues. Germline CDR1 is SGHAT and CDR2 is FQNNGV. With 1 base clipped from V and 3 bases from J, the junction kept 1 base outside the gene matches. The CDR3 nucleotides are TGTGCCAGCAGCTTAGGTAGCGGGGGCTACGAGCAGTACTTC. As protein: CASSLGSGGYEQYF. The complete variable domain, with remaining parts taken from reference TRBV11-2 and TRBJ2-7, reads EAGVAQSPRYKIIEKRQSVAFWCNPISGHATLYWYQQILGQGPKLLIQFQNNGVVDDSQLPKDRFSAERLKGVDSTLKIQPAKLEDSAVYLCASSLGSGGYEQYFGPGTRLTVT.

The rearrangement uses TRBV27 and TRBJ2-7; 10 bases match TRBD1. Germline CDR1 and CDR2: MNHEY and SMNVEV (reference sequence). This CDR3 has 14 residues. V shed 6 bases, J shed 2 bases, and the junction held 4 bases outside the gene matches. The CDR3 protein is CASRTGGNTYEQYF. CDR3 DNA sequence: TGTGCCAGCAGGACAGGGGGCAACACCTACGAGCAGTACTTC.

V is TRBV6-5 and J is TRBJ1-5; weak D call: TRBD1 (5 bases). The CDR3 totals 15 residues. Germline V gene sequence: CDR1 MNHEY, CDR2 SVGAGI. V lost 5 bases and J lost 7, with 18 bases in between. The CDR3 DNA reads TGTGCCAGCAGTATAACCCAGGGTAGTTTACAGCCCCAGCATTTT. As protein: CASSITQGSLQPQHF.

V usage is TRBV4-1 and J usage is TRBJ1-5, with D perhaps matching TRBD1 (5 bases). Trimming took 0 bases from V and 7 from J, leaving 13 bases between them. The CDR3 is 15 residues long. Germline V gene sequence: CDR1 MGHRA, CDR2 YSYEKL. The CDR3 loop is CASSQDTGDRQPQHF. The CDR3 coding sequence is TGCGCCAGCAGCCAAGATACAGGAGATAGGCAGCCCCAGCATTTT.

The chain employs TRBV9 and TRBJ1-3, with 10 nucleotides matching TRBD1. CDR3 length: 16 residues. Trimming took 4 bases from V and 4 from J; bases not matched to a gene: 8. Germline lookup yields CDR1 SGDLS and CDR2 YYNGEE. The CDR3, as DNA: TGTGCCAGCAGCCCAAGGGGGGACAGGGGCGGAAACACCATATATTTT. Translating gives CASSPRGDRGGNTIYF.

The chain combines TRBV4-2 with TRBJ1-6; D may be TRBD1 (6 bases). This CDR3 contains 16 residues. V dropped 2 bases and J dropped 6 bases, with 14 bases sitting between them. The V gene's germline CDR1 is LGHNA and CDR2 YNFKEQ. CDR3 coding DNA: TGTGCCAGCAGCCAAATAGGGGGTCTTAGTAATTCACCCCTCCACTTT. This codes for CASSQIGGLSNSPLHF.

The V call is TRBV7-2, the J call TRBJ1-1; 8 bases map to TRBD1. CDR3 length: 15 residues. CDR1 is SGHTA, CDR2 FQGNSA, per germline. With V trimmed by 6 bases and J by 0 bases, 6 bases remained unmatched. CDR3 coding DNA: TGTGCCAGCAGACAGGGGGGTAGCCTGAACACTGAAGCTTTCTTT. Its protein is CASRQGGSLNTEAFF. Full variable domain (outside the CDR3, taken from reference TRBV7-2 and TRBJ1-1): GAGVSQSPSNKVTEKGKDVELRCDPISGHTALYWYRQSLGQGLEFLIYFQGNSAPDKSGLPSDRFSAERTGGSVSTLTIQRTQQEDSAVYLCASRQGGSLNTEAFFGQGTRLTVV.

The chain couples TRBV11-3 to TRBJ2-3; TRBD1 agrees at 8 bases. This CDR3 comprises 15 residues. V lost 1 base and J lost 5; bases outside the gene matches: 5. Germline lookup yields CDR1 SGHNT and CDR2 YENEEA. CDR3 amino acids: CASSLGRGQEDTQYF. For the CDR3, the DNA is TGTGCCAGCAGCTTAGGCAGGGGGCAAGAAGATACGCAGTATTTT.

This rearrangement joins TRBV11-3 to TRBJ2-3, with a tentative D call TRBD1 (6 bases). With 4 bases removed from V and 3 bases from J, the gap between germline ends came to 8 bases. This CDR3 spans 13 amino acids. The germline V gene encodes CDR1 SGHNT and CDR2 YENEEA. CDR3 sequence: CASSWTATDTQYF. CDR3 bases: TGTGCCAGCAGCTGGACAGCAACAGATACGCAGTATTTT.

CDR3 in amino acids: CAISDADRAEEKLFF. CDR3 sequence (DNA): TGTGCCATCAGTGACGCAGACAGGGCGGAAGAAAAACTGTTTTTT. This chain links TRBV10-3 with TRBJ1-4, with 7 bases aligning to TRBD1. Trimming cost V 3 bases and J 8 bases; bases outside gene matches: 9. Germline V gives CDR1 ENHRY, CDR2 SYGVKD. CDR3 length equals 15 residues.

The CDR3 here is CASSPTIDSSLGEQYF. Here the CDR3 DNA reads TGTGCCAGCAGCCCGACTATCGACTCTTCACTGGGCGAGCAGTACTTC. The rearrangement joins TRBV7-9 to TRBJ2-7; D possibly corresponds to TRBD2 (5 bases). Per germline, CDR1 SEHNR and CDR2 FQNEAQ (reference sequence). V shed 5 bases and J shed 6 bases, with 23 bases lying between them. This CDR3 region has 16 residues. The full variable domain, its missing parts supplied by reference TRBV7-9 and TRBJ2-7, is DTGVSQNPRHKITKRGQNVTFRCDPISEHNRLYWYRQTLGQGPEFLTYFQNEAQLEKSRLLSDRFSAERPKGSFSTLEIQRTEQGDSAMYLCASSPTIDSSLGEQYFGPGTRLTVT.

This clone was detected only once. J is TRBJ2-7 and V is TRBV12-5; 7 bases align to TRBD2. The V gene's germline CDR1 is LGHNT and CDR2 FRNRAP. The V and J ends lost 7 bases and 0 bases, in that order; junction bases with no gene match: 15. The CDR3 totals 17 residues. The CDR3 coding sequence is TGTGCTAGTGCCCCTGCAGGATCTCGCGGGGGCTCCTACGAGCAGTACTTC. It is translated as CASAPAGSRGGSYEQYF.

The chain joins TRBV30 to TRBJ2-3; D is uncertain. Germline assignment: CDR1 GTSNPN and CDR2 SVGIG (reference sequence). CDR3 length equals 11 residues. V shed 4 bases and J shed 1 base, with 3 bases lying between them. The CDR3 DNA sequence: TGTGCCTGGACAGGCACAGATACGCAGTATTTT. Translating gives CAWTGTDTQYF.

The chain couples TRBV19 to TRBJ2-1; 7 nucleotides match TRBD2. V shed 3 bases and J 6 bases; nucleotides not matched to a gene: 8. Germline lookup yields CDR1 LNHDA and CDR2 SQIVND (reference sequence). CDR3 length: 15 amino acids. CDR3 amino acids: CASSISSGQLNEQFF. The CDR3 nucleotides are TGTGCCAGTAGTATTAGTAGCGGGCAACTCAATGAGCAGTTCTTC.